These 9 T cell receptor beta chains share one sample of origin, sequenced in a study of T cell responses to AZD1222 COVID-19 vaccine. Data came from immunoSEQ multiplex PCR; TCRdb stores just in-frame clones and leaves some out. Seen here are about 160,000 clones, under 95% observed once, and the top ten hold 4.4%. The source material was peripheral blood, sampled on day 0 of MenACWY control vaccination. These receptors all stem from an adult in good health.

The chain couples TRBV28 to TRBJ2-3; perhaps TRBD1 as D (6 bases). The CDR3 length is 16 residues. V was pared by 5 bases and J by 4 bases, with 19 bases between. Germline values: CDR1 MDHEN, CDR2 SYDVKM. CDR3 sequence reads: CASSPPGPWGPDTQYF. The DNA of the CDR3 is TGTGCCAGCAGTCCACCAGGGCCATGGGGGCCAGATACGCAGTATTTT.

The CDR3 loop is CAWRRGSVTDTQYF. For the CDR3, the DNA is TGTGCCTGGAGACGAGGAAGTGTGACAGATACGCAGTATTTT. The chain couples TRBV30 to TRBJ2-3, with D unresolved. Germline CDR1 reads GTSNPN; CDR2 reads SVGIG (reference sequence). The CDR3 extends over 14 amino acids. Trimming removed 3 bases at V and 3 bases at J, with 13 bases between.

The J gene is TRBJ1-1, the V gene TRBV29-1; 7 bases are a match to TRBD1. The V gene's germline CDR1 is SQVTM and CDR2 ANQGSEA. The V gene end was trimmed by 7 bases and the J gene end by 4 bases; junction bases not matched to a gene: 12. The CDR3 has 14 amino acids. The CDR3 loop is CSATQGGRITEAFF. Here the CDR3 DNA reads TGCAGCGCCACTCAGGGGGGTCGGATCACTGAAGCTTTCTTT. Full variable domain (missing parts from reference TRBV29-1 and TRBJ1-1): SAVISQKPSRDICQRGTSLTIQCQVDSQVTMMFWYRQQPGQSLTLIATANQGSEATYESGFVIDKFPISRPNLTFSTLTVSNMSPEDSSIYLCSATQGGRITEAFFGQGTRLTVV.

This chain joins TRBV19 and TRBJ1-4; D may be TRBD1 (6 bases). The length of the CDR3 is 13 residues. With 7 bases removed from V and 4 bases from J, the gap between germline ends came to 10 bases. Germline V gives CDR1 LNHDA, CDR2 SQIVND (reference sequence). CDR3 amino acids: CASNTGNNEKLFF. The CDR3 nucleotides are TGTGCCAGTAACACAGGGAATAATGAAAAACTGTTTTTT. Together with reference TRBV19 and TRBJ1-4, the CDR3 gives the full variable domain: DGGITQSPKYLFRKEGQNVTLSCEQNLNHDAMYWYRQDPGQGLRLIYYSQIVNDFQKGDIAEGYSVSREKKESFPLTVTSAQKNPTAFYLCASNTGNNEKLFFGSGTQLSVL.

The gene calls are TRBV6-5 and TRBJ2-7; TRBD2 aligns across 9 bases. The length of the CDR3 is 14 residues. Germline-derived CDR1 and CDR2 are MNHEY and SVGAGI. V shed 10 bases and J 5 bases; nucleotides not matched to a gene: 12. The CDR3 bases are TGTGCCACGGCTCTGGCGGGAGGGCCCAACGAGCAGTACTTC. This sequence encodes CATALAGGPNEQYF.

The chain carries TRBV5-5 and TRBJ1-3; D unclear. The V end lost 1 base, the J end lost 0 bases, and 5 bases lay between the germline ends. The CDR3 consists of 14 residues. CDR1 SGHKS and CDR2 YYEKEE come from the germline V gene (reference sequence). The CDR3 coding sequence is TGTGCCAGCAGCTTGCCGAGCTCTGGAAACACCATATATTTT. It codes for CASSLPSSGNTIYF.

J is TRBJ1-1 and V is TRBV7-6, with 8 bases lining up with TRBD1. V lost 5 bases and J lost 5; bases outside the gene matches: 28. This CDR3 contains 21 residues. Germline assignment: CDR1 SGHVS and CDR2 FNYEAQ. In DNA, the CDR3 is TGTGCCAGCAGCCCTAGGGATGTGAGGGGGCAGGGGGCGAGGATTCTGACTGAAGCTTTCTTT. Translated: CASSPRDVRGQGARILTEAFF.

The CDR3 here is CASSLERLPYNEQFF. For the CDR3, the DNA is TGTGCCAGCAGCTTAGAGAGGCTTCCCTACAATGAGCAGTTCTTC. This sequence joins TRBV7-2 and TRBJ2-1; D call uncertain. The V gene lost 1 base and the J gene lost 2 bases, with 9 bases spanning the gap. Per germline, CDR1 SGHTA and CDR2 FQGNSA. The CDR3 is 15 residues long.

The chain links TRBV5-1 to TRBJ2-2; 9 positions match TRBD2. The CDR3 contains 20 residues. V lost 5 bases to trimming and J lost 0 bases; unmatched junction nucleotides: 17. Germline CDR1 is SGHRS and CDR2 is YFSETQ. CDR3 coding DNA: TGCGCCAGCAGACCAGGGTGGGGACTAGCCCAAGTTTCGAACACCGGGGAGCTGTTTTTT. Translation gives CASRPGWGLAQVSNTGELFF.